This T cell receptor (beta chain) is from a study of blood T cell repertoires in COVID-19. Study background: Sites in the United States, Italy and Spain provided acute and convalescent COVID-19 samples.

The length of the CDR3 is 17 residues. Trimming took off 2 bases at V and 1 base at J, with 16 bases between the two ends. The germline V gene has CDR1 SGHVS and CDR2 FNYEAQ. How the authors handled the data: Amplification with reference gene primers provided the estimates of nucleated cell counts. The data were produced by immunoSEQ multiplex PCR, yet TCRdb's version contains in-frame clones alone and is incomplete. V, J and clone size reflect that table, while D and trimming were determined from the DNA. The sample lists 110,000 to 150,000 clones, about 80% occurring once. The sample was peripheral blood. This chain links TRBV7-6 with TRBJ2-3; possible D gene TRBD1, 5 bases. The receptor's source is a human donor in a cohort sampled during active COVID-19. The CDR3 protein is CASSLTALGLGTDTQYF. Here the CDR3 DNA reads TGTGCCAGCAGCTTAACAGCGTTGGGGCTGGGCACAGATACGCAGTATTTT.